The text below deals with one TCR beta chain. Its antigen is unknown. Trimming removed 1 base at V and 7 bases at J, with 17 bases between. The CDR3 covers 15 residues. The V gene's germline CDR1 is SGHRS and CDR2 YFSETQ. The record originates from a study of cytotoxic CD8 clonotypes in ibrutinib-treated CLL. Study background: After median around six years, roughly 14 stayed in remission, approximately twelve progressed; responses about 25 partial, 2 complete. Response material was collected after a median around 12 months of treatment, range 6 to 36. Whole-study findings and limits: While tracking circulating CD8+ T-cell counts, baseline clonality exceeded that of age-matched healthy donors.

Only in-frame clones appear in the TCRdb table, and some are missing; sequencing was by immunoSEQ multiplex PCR. This repertoire shows approximately 45,000 clones, 60% to 80% found once; its top ten account for roughly 21%. The source was PBMCs, collected after 24 months of ibrutinib treatment. The rearrangement joins TRBV5-1 to TRBJ1-1; TRBD1 is a possible D gene (5 bases). This TCR derives from a human donor with chronic lymphocytic leukemia. CDR3 bases: TGCGCCAGCAGCTTGTGGGGCGAAGAATTCGATGAAGCTTTCTTT. Translation gives CASSLWGEEFDEAFF.